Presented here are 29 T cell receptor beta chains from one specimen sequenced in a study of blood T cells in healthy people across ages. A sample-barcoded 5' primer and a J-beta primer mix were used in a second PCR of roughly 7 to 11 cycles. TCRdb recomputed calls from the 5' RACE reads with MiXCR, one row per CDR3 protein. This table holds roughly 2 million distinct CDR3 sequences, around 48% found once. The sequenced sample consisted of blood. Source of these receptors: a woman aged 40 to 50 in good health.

The CDR3 region is CASSPQPVAGTSYNEQFF. The CDR3 DNA is TGTGCCAGCAGCCCCCAACCGGTGGCGGGGACTTCCTACAATGAGCAGTTCTTC. This sequence joins TRBV7-6 and TRBJ2-1; tentatively, D is TRBD2 (6 bases). The CDR3 has 18 amino acids. The V and J ends lost 5 bases and 1 base respectively, with 21 bases between them. Germline assignment: CDR1 SGHVS and CDR2 FNYEAQ. Complete variable domain (other parts from reference TRBV7-6 and TRBJ2-1): GAGVSQSPRYKVTKRGQDVALRCDPISGHVSLYWYRQALGQGPEFLTYFNYEAQQDKSGLPNDRFSAERPEGSISTLTIQRTEQRDSAMYRCASSPQPVAGTSYNEQFFGPGTRLTVL.

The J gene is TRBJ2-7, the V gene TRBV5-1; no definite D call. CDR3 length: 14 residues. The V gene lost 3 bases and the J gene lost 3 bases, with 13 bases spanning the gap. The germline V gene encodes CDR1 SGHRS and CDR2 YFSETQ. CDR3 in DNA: TGCGCCAGCAGCTCGTCAGACAAGGGCTACGAGCAGTACTTC. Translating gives CASSSSDKGYEQYF. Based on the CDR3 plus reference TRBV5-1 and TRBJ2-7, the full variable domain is KAGVTQTPRYLIKTRGQQVTLSCSPISGHRSVSWYQQTPGQGLQFLFEYFSETQRNKGNFPGRFSGRQFSNSRSEMNVSTLELGDSALYLCASSSSDKGYEQYFGPGTRLTVT.

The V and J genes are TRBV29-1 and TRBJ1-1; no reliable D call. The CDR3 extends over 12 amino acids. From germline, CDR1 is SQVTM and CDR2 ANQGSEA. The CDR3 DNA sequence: TGCAGGGCCATGGTCGGTCCCACTGAAGCTTTCTTT. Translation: CRAMVGPTEAFF.

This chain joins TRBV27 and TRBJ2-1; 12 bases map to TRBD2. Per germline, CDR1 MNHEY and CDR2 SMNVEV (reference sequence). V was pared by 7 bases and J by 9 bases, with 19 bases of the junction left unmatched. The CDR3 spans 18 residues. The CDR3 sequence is CASISLLAGGRRFGEQFF. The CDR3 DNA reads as TGTGCCAGCATCTCCCTTCTAGCGGGGGGGAGGAGGTTCGGTGAGCAGTTCTTC.

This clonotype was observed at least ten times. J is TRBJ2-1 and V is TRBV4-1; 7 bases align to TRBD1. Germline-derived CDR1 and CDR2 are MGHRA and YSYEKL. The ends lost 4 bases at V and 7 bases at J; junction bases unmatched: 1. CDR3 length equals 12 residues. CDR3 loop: CASSRDRNEQFF. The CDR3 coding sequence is TGCGCCAGCAGCCGGGACAGAAATGAGCAGTTCTTC.

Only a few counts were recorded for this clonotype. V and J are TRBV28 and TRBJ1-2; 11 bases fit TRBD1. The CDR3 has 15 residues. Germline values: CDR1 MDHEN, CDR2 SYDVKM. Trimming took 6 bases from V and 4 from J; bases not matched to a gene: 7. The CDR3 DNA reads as TGTGCCAGCAGAGGACAGGGGGCTCTGGGCTATGGCTACACCTTC. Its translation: CASRGQGALGYGYTF.

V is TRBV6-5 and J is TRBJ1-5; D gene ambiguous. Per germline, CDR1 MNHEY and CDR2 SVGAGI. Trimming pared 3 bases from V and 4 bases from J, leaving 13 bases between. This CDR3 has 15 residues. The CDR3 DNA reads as TGTGCCAGCAGTTATTCCGGGATCCAGAATCAGCCCCAGCATTTT. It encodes CASSYSGIQNQPQHF.

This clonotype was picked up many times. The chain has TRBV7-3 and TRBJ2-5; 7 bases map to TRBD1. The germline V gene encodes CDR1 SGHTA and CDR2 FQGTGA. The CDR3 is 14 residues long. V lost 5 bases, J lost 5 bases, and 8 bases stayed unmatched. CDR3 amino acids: CASSPTGRGETQYF. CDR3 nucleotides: TGTGCCAGCAGCCCGACAGGGCGTGGGGAGACCCAGTACTTC.

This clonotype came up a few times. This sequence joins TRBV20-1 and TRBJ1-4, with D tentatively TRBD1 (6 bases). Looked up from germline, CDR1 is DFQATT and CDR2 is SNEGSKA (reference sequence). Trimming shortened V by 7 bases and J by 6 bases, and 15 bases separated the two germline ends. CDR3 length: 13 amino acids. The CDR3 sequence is CSVSGAGDEKLFF. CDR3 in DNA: TGCAGTGTAAGCGGCGCAGGGGATGAAAAACTGTTTTTT.

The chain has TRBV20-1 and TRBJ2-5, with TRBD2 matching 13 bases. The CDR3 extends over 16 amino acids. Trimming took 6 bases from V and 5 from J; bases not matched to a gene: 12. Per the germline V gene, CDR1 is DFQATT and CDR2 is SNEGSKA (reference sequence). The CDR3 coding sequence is TGCAGTGCATCCGGGACTAGCGGGGCGAGGGTCGAGACCCAGTACTTC. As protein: CSASGTSGARVETQYF.

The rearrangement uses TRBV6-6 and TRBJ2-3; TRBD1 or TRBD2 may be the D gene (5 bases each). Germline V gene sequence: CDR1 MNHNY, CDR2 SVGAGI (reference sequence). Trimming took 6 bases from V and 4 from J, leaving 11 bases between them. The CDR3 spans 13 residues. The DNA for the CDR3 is TGTGCCAGCAGGGTCGGGACCGCAGATACGCAGTATTTT. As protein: CASRVGTADTQYF.

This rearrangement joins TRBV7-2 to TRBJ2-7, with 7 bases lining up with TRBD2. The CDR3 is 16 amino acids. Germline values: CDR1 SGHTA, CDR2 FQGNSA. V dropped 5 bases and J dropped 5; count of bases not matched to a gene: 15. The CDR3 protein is CTSSHKTGTAGDEQYF. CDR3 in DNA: TGTACCAGCAGCCATAAGACGGGAACCGCGGGGGACGAGCAGTACTTC.

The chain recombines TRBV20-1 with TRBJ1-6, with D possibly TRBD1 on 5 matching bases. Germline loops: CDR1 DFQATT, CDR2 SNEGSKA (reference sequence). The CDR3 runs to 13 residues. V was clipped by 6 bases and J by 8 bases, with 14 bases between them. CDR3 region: CSARGVTDSPLHF. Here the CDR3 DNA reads TGCAGTGCCCGGGGGGTTACCGATTCACCCCTCCACTTT.

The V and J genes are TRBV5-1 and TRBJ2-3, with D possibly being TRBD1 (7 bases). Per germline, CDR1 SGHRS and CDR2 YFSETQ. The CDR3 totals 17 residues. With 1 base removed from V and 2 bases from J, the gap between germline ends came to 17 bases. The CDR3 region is CASSLSSGGLLTDTQYF. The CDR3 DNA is TGCGCCAGCAGCTTGAGTTCAGGGGGGCTACTCACAGATACGCAGTATTTT. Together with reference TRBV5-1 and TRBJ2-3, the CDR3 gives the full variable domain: KAGVTQTPRYLIKTRGQQVTLSCSPISGHRSVSWYQQTPGQGLQFLFEYFSETQRNKGNFPGRFSGRQFSNSRSEMNVSTLELGDSALYLCASSLSSGGLLTDTQYFGPGTRLTVL.

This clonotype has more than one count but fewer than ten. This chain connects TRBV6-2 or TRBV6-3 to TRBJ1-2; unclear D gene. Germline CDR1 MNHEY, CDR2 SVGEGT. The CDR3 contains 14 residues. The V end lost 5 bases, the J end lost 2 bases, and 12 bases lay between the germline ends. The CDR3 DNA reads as TGTGCCAGCAGTGACACGGGTCCCAACTATGGCTACACCTTC. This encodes CASSDTGPNYGYTF.

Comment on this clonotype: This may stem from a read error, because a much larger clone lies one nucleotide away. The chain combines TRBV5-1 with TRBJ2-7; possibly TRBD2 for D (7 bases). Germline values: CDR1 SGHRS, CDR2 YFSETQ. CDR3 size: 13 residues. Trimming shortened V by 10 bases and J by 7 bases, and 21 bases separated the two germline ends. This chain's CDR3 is CAVGGDSYNEQYF. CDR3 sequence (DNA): TGCGCCGTAGGGGGGGACTCCTACAATGAGCAGTACTTC.

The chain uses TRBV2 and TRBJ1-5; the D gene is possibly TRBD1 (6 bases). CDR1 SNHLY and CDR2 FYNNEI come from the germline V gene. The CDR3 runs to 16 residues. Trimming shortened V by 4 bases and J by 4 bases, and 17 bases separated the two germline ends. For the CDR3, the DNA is TGTGCCAGCAGTGTGGGAACAGGGAGGTTGAATCAGCCCCAGCATTTT. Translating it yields CASSVGTGRLNQPQHF.

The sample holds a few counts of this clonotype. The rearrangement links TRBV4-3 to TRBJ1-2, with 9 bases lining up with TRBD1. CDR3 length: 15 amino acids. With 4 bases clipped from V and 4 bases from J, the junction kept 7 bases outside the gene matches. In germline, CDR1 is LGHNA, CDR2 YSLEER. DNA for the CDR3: TGCGCCAGCAGCCCTGGGACAGGGAAGGTCTATGGCTACACCTTC. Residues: CASSPGTGKVYGYTF.

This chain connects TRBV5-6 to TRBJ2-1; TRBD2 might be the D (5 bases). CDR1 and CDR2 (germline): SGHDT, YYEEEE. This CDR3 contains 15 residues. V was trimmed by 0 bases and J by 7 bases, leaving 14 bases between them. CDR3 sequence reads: CASSLGRQSGNEQFF. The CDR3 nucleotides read TGTGCCAGCAGCTTGGGAAGGCAATCGGGGAATGAGCAGTTCTTC.

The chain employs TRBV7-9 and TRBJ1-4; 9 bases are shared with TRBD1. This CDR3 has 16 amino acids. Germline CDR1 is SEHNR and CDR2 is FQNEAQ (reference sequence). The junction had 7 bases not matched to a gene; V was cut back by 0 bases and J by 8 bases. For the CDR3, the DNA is TGTGCCAGCAGCTTAGCAGGGACAGGGACTTACGAAAAACTGTTTTTT. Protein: CASSLAGTGTYEKLFF.

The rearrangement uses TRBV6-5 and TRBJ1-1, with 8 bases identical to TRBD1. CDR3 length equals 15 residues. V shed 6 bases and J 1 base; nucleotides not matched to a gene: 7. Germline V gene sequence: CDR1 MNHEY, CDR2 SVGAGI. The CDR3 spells CASRVLGTGNTEAFF. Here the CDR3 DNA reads TGTGCCAGCAGGGTCCTCGGGACAGGGAACACTGAAGCTTTCTTT.

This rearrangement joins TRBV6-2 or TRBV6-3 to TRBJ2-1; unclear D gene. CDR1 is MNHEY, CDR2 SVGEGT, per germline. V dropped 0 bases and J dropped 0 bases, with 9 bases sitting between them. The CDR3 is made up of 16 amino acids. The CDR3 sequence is CASSYSLRSSYNEQFF. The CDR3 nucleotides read TGTGCCAGCAGTTACTCACTTAGAAGCTCCTACAATGAGCAGTTCTTC.

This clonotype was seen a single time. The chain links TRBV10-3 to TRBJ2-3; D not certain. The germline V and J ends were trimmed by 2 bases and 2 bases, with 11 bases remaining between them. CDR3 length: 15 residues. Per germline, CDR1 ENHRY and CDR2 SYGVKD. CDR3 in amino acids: CAISEHEVFTDTQYF. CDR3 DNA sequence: TGTGCCATCAGTGAGCATGAGGTTTTCACAGATACGCAGTATTTT.

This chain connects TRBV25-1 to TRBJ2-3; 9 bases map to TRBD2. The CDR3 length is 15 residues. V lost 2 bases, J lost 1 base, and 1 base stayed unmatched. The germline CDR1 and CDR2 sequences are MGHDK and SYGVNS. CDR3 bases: TGTGCCAGCAGTGAACCTAGCGGGGGCACAGATACGCAGTATTTT. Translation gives CASSEPSGGTDTQYF.

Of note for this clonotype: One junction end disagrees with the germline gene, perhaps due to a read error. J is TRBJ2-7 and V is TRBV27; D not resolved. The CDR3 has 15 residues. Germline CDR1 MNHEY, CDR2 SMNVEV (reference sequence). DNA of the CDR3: TGTGCCAGCAGTGAACCGGGTCCACGCTCCCACGAGCAGTACTTC. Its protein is CASSEPGPRSHEQYF.

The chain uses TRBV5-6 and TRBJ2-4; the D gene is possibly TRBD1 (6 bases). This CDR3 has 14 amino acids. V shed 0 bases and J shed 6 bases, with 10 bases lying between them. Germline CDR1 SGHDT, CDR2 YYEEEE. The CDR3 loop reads CASSLDTRGNIQYF. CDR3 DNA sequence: TGTGCCAGCAGCTTGGATACCAGGGGAAACATTCAGTACTTC.

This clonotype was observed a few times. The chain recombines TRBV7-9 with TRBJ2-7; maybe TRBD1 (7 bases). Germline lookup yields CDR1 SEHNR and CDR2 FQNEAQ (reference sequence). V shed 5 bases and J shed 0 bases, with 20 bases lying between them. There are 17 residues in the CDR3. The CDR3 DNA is TGTGCCAGCAGCCCCTCAGGGGGGTCACCTAGCTCCTACGAGCAGTACTTC. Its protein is CASSPSGGSPSSYEQYF.

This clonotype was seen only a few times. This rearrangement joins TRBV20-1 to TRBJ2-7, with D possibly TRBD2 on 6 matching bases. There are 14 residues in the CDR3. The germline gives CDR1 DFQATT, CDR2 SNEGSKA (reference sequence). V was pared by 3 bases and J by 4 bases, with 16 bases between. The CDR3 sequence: CSASQEGRGYEQYF. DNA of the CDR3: TGCAGTGCTAGTCAGGAGGGTAGAGGGTACGAGCAGTACTTC.

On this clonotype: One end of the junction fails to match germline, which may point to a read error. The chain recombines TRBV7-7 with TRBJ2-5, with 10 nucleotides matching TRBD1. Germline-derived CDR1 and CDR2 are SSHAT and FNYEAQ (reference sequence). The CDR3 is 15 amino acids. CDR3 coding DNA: TGTGCTAGCAGCTCCGAAGGGACAGGGGAAGAGACCCAGTACTTC. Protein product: CASSSEGTGEETQYF.